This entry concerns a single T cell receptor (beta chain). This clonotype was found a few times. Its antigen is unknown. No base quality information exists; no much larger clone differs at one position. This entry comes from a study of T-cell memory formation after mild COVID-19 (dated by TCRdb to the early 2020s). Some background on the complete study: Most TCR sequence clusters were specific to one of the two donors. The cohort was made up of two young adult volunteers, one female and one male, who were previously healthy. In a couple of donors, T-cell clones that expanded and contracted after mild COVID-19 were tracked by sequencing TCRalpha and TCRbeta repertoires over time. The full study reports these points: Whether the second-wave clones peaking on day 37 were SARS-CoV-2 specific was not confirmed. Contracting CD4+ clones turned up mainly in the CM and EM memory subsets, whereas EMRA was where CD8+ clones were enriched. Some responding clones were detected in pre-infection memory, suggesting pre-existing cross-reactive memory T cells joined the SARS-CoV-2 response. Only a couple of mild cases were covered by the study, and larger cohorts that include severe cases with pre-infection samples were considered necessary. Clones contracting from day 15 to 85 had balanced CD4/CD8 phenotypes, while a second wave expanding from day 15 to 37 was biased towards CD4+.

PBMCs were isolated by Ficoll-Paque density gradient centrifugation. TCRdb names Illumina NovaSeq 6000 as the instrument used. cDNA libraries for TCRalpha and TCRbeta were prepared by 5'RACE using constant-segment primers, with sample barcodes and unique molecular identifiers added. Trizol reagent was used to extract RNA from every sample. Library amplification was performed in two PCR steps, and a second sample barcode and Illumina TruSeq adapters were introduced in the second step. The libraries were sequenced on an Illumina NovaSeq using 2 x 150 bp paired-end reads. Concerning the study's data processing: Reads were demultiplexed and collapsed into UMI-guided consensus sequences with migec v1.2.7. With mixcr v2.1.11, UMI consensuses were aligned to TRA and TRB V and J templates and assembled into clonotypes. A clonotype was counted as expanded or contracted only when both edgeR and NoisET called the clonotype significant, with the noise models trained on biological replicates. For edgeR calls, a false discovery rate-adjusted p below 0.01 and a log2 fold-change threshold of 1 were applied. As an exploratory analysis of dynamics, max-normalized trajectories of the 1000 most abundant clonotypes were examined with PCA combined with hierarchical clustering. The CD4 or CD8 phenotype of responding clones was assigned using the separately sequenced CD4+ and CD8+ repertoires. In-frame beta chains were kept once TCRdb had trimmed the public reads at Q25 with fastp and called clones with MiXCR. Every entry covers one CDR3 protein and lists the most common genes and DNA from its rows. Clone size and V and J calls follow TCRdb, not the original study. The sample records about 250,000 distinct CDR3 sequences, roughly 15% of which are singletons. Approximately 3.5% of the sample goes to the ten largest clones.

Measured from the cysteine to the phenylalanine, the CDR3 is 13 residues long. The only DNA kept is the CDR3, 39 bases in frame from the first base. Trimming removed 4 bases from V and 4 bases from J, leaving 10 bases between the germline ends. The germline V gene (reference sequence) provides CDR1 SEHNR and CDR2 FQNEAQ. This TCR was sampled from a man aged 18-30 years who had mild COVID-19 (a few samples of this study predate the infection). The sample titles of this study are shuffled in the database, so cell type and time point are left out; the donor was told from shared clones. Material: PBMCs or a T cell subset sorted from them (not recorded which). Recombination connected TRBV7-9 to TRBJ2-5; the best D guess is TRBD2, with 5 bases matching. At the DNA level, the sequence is TGTGCCAGCAGCTCAGGCGGAGGAGAGACCCAGTACTTC. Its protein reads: CASSSGGGETQYF. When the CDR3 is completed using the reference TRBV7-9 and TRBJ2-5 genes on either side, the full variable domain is DTGVSQNPRHKITKRGQNVTFRCDPISEHNRLYWYRQTLGQGPEFLTYFQNEAQLEKSRLLSDRFSAERPKGSFSTLEIQRTEQGDSAMYLCASSSGGGETQYFGPGTRLLVL.